The 19 T cell receptor beta chains in this list originate from one sample, sequenced in a study of control samples from healthy donors and cancer patients. Data came from immunoSEQ multiplex PCR; TCRdb stores just in-frame clones and leaves some out. Among 200,000 to 250,000 clones, around 94% were seen once, and the ten largest hold approximately 1.5%. The sequenced sample consisted of blood. The receptor source for this set is a man between 45 and 60 years old in good health.

The chain has TRBV29-1 and TRBJ1-1; 8 nucleotides align to TRBD1. CDR3 length: 13 residues. The V and J ends lost 3 bases and 4 bases, in that order; junction bases with no gene match: 4. The germline gives CDR1 SQVTM, CDR2 ANQGSEA. The CDR3 DNA is TGCAGCGTTGACAGGGGGCAGAGCACTGAAGCTTTCTTT. Translation gives CSVDRGQSTEAFF.

The chain joins TRBV27 to TRBJ1-6; TRBD1 matches 9 bases. Germline V CDR1 and CDR2: MNHEY, SMNVEV (reference sequence). The V segment lost 2 bases and the J segment 1 base; nucleotides outside the gene matches: 3. The CDR3 has 17 residues. CDR3 nucleotides: TGTGCCAGCAGTTTAACCGGGACAGGGTCCTATAATTCACCCCTCCACTTT. The encoded protein is CASSLTGTGSYNSPLHF.

The gene calls are TRBV10-1 and TRBJ1-2; maybe TRBD1 (6 bases). The V and J ends lost 2 bases and 4 bases respectively, with 14 bases between them. Germline values: CDR1 WNHNN, CDR2 SYGVQD (reference sequence). CDR3 length: 15 amino acids. The DNA for the CDR3 is TGCGCCAGCAGTGAGCTCCGACAGGCGAGCTATGGCTACACCTTC. Amino acids: CASSELRQASYGYTF.

The chain uses TRBV6-5 and TRBJ1-2; D possibly corresponds to TRBD1 (5 bases). Trimming shortened V by 6 bases and J by 4 bases, and 15 bases separated the two germline ends. Germline lookup yields CDR1 MNHEY and CDR2 SVGAGI. The CDR3 has 14 residues. The CDR3 loop is CASSVVQVPYGYTF. For the CDR3, the DNA is TGTGCCAGCAGCGTCGTACAGGTCCCCTATGGCTACACCTTC.

The chain links TRBV5-5 to TRBJ2-3, with 11 bases matching TRBD1. Per the germline V gene, CDR1 is SGHKS and CDR2 is YYEKEE (reference sequence). Trimming cost V 2 bases and J 10 bases; bases outside gene matches: 9. CDR3 length: 15 residues. CDR3 residues: CASSFRTGGLSAQYF. The CDR3 DNA reads as TGTGCCAGCAGCTTCAGGACAGGGGGCTTGTCGGCGCAGTATTTT.

The J gene is TRBJ1-1, the V gene TRBV9, with unresolved D. CDR3 length equals 17 residues. Deletions cut 0 bases from V and 11 bases from J, with 26 bases between. Germline CDR1 is SGDLS and CDR2 is YYNGEE. The CDR3 DNA is TGTGCCAGCAGCGTAGTCGAAATGGTAAGAGGTCCCCCCGAGGCTTTCTTT. It yields the protein CASSVVEMVRGPPEAFF.

This clone came up once. The chain recombines TRBV5-1 with TRBJ1-2; TRBD1 is a possible D gene (5 bases). Trimming took off 0 bases at V and 4 bases at J, with 10 bases between the two ends. The CDR3 extends over 14 amino acids. The germline gives CDR1 SGHRS, CDR2 YFSETQ. For the CDR3, the DNA is TGCGCCAGCAGCTTGGAACGGGGCTCCTATGGCTACACCTTC. This codes for CASSLERGSYGYTF.

The chain combines TRBV5-4 with TRBJ2-7, with D perhaps being TRBD1 or TRBD2 (5 bases each). The CDR3 totals 11 residues. Germline V gene data show CDR1 as SGHNT and CDR2 as YYREEE (reference sequence). V was trimmed by 5 bases and J by 5 bases, leaving 8 bases between them. This chain's CDR3 is CASRGENEQYF. The CDR3, as DNA: TGTGCCAGCAGAGGGGAGAACGAGCAGTACTTC.

This rearrangement joins TRBV5-1 to TRBJ1-2; perhaps TRBD1 as D (5 bases). The CDR3 runs to 14 residues. V lost 4 bases and J lost 8, with 18 bases in between. The germline gives CDR1 SGHRS, CDR2 YFSETQ. CDR3 sequence (DNA): TGCGCCAGCAGCGAATGGGGCGGGGACGTAGGCTACACCTTC. It codes for CASSEWGGDVGYTF. The full variable domain, completed using reference TRBV5-1 and TRBJ1-2, is KAGVTQTPRYLIKTRGQQVTLSCSPISGHRSVSWYQQTPGQGLQFLFEYFSETQRNKGNFPGRFSGRQFSNSRSEMNVSTLELGDSALYLCASSEWGGDVGYTFGSGTRLTVV.

The V call is TRBV10-3, the J call TRBJ1-1; D is undetermined. CDR1 and CDR2 from the germline V gene are ENHRY and SYGVKD. CDR3 length: 16 residues. The ends were cut back, 4 bases at V and 1 base at J, with 16 bases in the middle. The CDR3 here is CAISAKPEAGNTEAFF. The CDR3, as DNA: TGTGCCATCAGTGCCAAACCGGAAGCAGGGAACACTGAAGCTTTCTTT.

The chain carries TRBV10-3 and TRBJ2-1; 11 nucleotides align to TRBD2. Germline assignment: CDR1 ENHRY and CDR2 SYGVKD. CDR3 length equals 16 residues. Trimming cost V 3 bases and J 11 bases; bases outside gene matches: 12. The CDR3 here is CAISEGASGGFGKQFF. DNA for the CDR3: TGTGCCATCAGTGAAGGGGCTAGCGGGGGGTTCGGGAAGCAGTTCTTC.

The V and J genes are TRBV7-2 and TRBJ1-1; 7 positions match TRBD1. Germline V gives CDR1 SGHTA, CDR2 FQGNSA. This CDR3 spans 15 amino acids. After removal of 0 bases from V and 8 bases from J, the junction contained 9 bases not matched to a gene. The CDR3 coding sequence is TGTGCCAGCAGCTTAGCCGGGACAGCCTTATCCGAAGCTTTCTTT. Translation gives CASSLAGTALSEAFF. Combining the CDR3 with reference TRBV7-2 and TRBJ1-1 gives the whole variable domain GAGVSQSPSNKVTEKGKDVELRCDPISGHTALYWYRQSLGQGLEFLIYFQGNSAPDKSGLPSDRFSAERTGGSVSTLTIQRTQQEDSAVYLCASSLAGTALSEAFFGQGTRLTVV.

The chain has TRBV3-1 (or the pseudogene TRBV3-2) and TRBJ2-5, with 10 bases identical to TRBD2. Germline V lookup: CDR1 LGHDT, CDR2 YNNKEL (reference sequence). There are 17 residues in the CDR3. V gave up 0 bases and J gave up 5 bases; unmatched junction bases: 9. The CDR3: CASSQDQASGGGETQYF. The DNA of the CDR3 is TGTGCCAGCAGCCAAGATCAGGCTAGCGGGGGTGGGGAGACCCAGTACTTC.

The chain employs TRBV20-1 and TRBJ1-6; a weak D match, TRBD1 (6 bases). V lost 3 bases to trimming and J lost 7 bases, with 16 bases between them. This CDR3 is 15 amino acids long. Germline V lookup: CDR1 DFQATT, CDR2 SNEGSKA (reference sequence). The CDR3 DNA reads as TGCAGTGCTAGTGACCAGGGGATTGGGAATTCACCCCTCCACTTT. Translation gives CSASDQGIGNSPLHF.

This clone appeared a single time. V is TRBV3-1 (or the pseudogene TRBV3-2) and J is TRBJ2-3, with D possibly being TRBD1 (5 bases). V lost 0 bases and J 4 bases, leaving 14 bases between the germline ends. Germline values: CDR1 LGHDT, CDR2 YNNKEL (reference sequence). This CDR3 is built from 16 residues. The CDR3 sequence is CASSQDQGSWADTQYF. The CDR3 coding sequence is TGTGCCAGCAGCCAAGATCAGGGTAGTTGGGCAGATACGCAGTATTTT.

The genes are TRBV28 and TRBJ1-5; 9 bases agree with TRBD1. The CDR3 contains 14 residues. J gave up 3 bases and V 10 bases, and 7 bases lay outside the gene matches. Germline CDR1 reads MDHEN; CDR2 reads SYDVKM. For the CDR3, the DNA is TGTGCCACCTCGGACAGGGGCGTCAATCAGCCCCAGCATTTT. It yields the protein CATSDRGVNQPQHF.

CDR3 region: CASSEGLTQETQYF. DNA of the CDR3: TGTGCCAGCAGTGAGGGTCTAACCCAAGAGACCCAGTACTTC. This chain uses TRBV2 with TRBJ2-5; no clear D. Trimming left V 3 bases short and J 1 base short, with 9 bases between. The CDR3 is 14 residues long. Germline CDR1 and CDR2: SNHLY and FYNNEI. Complete variable domain (other parts from reference TRBV2 and TRBJ2-5): EPEVTQTPSHQVTQMGQEVILRCVPISNHLYFYWYRQILGQKVEFLVSFYNNEISEKSEIFDDQFSVERPDGSNFTLKIRSTKLEDSAMYFCASSEGLTQETQYFGPGTRLLVL.

This chain connects TRBV6-4 to TRBJ2-1; either TRBD1 or TRBD2 may fit D (5 bases each). Trimming removed 5 bases at V and 4 bases at J, with 12 bases between. The CDR3 totals 14 residues. CDR1 is MRHNA, CDR2 SNTAGT, per germline. The CDR3 bases are TGTGCCAGCAGTACGGGGCCCCCTTACAATGAGCAGTTCTTC. Translation gives CASSTGPPYNEQFF.

A note on this clone: The junction departs from germline at one end; a sequencing error may be responsible. V is TRBV7-7 and J is TRBJ1-4; no clear D gene. Germline V gene sequence: CDR1 SSHAT, CDR2 FNYEAQ (reference sequence). The CDR3 has 14 residues. CDR3 nucleotide sequence: TGTGCCAGCAGCCCGAGGACGACGGAGGGAAAAACTGTTTTT. This codes for CASSPRTTEGKTVF.